These T cell receptor beta chains were read from a single sample in a study of glioma-infiltrating T cells. TCRdb re-derived calls from the multiplex PCR reads in MiXCR, one entry per CDR3 protein. The repertoire holds 160,000 or so distinct CDR3 sequences, with more than 35% as singletons. Sequencing was done on a sample of glioma tissue, nonneoplastic brain tissue, or PBMCs (not recorded which). These receptors all stem from a human donor with low-grade glioma or glioblastoma, undergoing nonglioma brain surgery, or in good health (not recorded which). Both conserved end residues are part of each CDR3. The order of the fields is V gene, J gene, D gene, clone size, CDR3 DNA, CDR3 protein. The D gene is left open where the match is weak. Clone size is not always given. Where it is, it says once, few, many or a class for expanded clones.

v_call: TRBV15; j_call: TRBJ2-1; d_call: -; clone_size: many; cdr3_nt: TGTGCCACCAGCAGAGACCTTTCCTTTAGCGGATACTCCTACAATGAGCAGTTCTTC; cdr3_aa: CATSRDLSFSGYSYNEQFF
v_call: TRBV9; j_call: TRBJ1-1; d_call: -; clone_size: few; cdr3_nt: TGTGCCAGCAGCCGCGGGGGGTTCACTGAAGCTTTCTTT; cdr3_aa: CASSRGGFTEAFF
v_call: TRBV27; j_call: TRBJ2-7; d_call: -; clone_size: -; cdr3_nt: TGTGCCATCAGCGTAGTCGGGAGTGGTTACGAGCAGTACTTC; cdr3_aa: CAISVVGSGYEQYF
v_call: TRBV12-3/TRBV12-4; j_call: TRBJ1-5; d_call: -; clone_size: few; cdr3_nt: TGTGCCAGCAGTTTTAGCGGGATTAAGAGGCAGCCCCAGCATTTT; cdr3_aa: CASSFSGIKRQPQHF
v_call: TRBV9; j_call: TRBJ1-6; d_call: -; clone_size: -; cdr3_nt: TGTGCCAGCAGCGTAGCTAATTCACCCCTCCACTTT; cdr3_aa: CASSVANSPLHF
v_call: TRBV28; j_call: TRBJ2-1; d_call: TRBD2; clone_size: -; cdr3_nt: TGTGCCAGCAGTTTAGCGGGGCTAGCGGATCACAATGAGCAGTTCTTC; cdr3_aa: CASSLAGLADHNEQFF
v_call: TRBV7-2; j_call: TRBJ2-6; d_call: -; clone_size: -; cdr3_nt: TGTGCCAGCAGCTTAGGGCCTATCGCTGGGGCCAACGTCCTGACTTTC; cdr3_aa: CASSLGPIAGANVLTF
v_call: TRBV10-1; j_call: TRBJ2-7; d_call: -; clone_size: -; cdr3_nt: TGCGCCAGCAGTGATTCGGTAGTCGGACTGGTGTCCAACGAGCAGTACTTC; cdr3_aa: CASSDSVVGLVSNEQYF
v_call: TRBV19; j_call: TRBJ2-2; d_call: -; clone_size: -; cdr3_nt: TGTGCCAGTAGTAGGCAGCTGAGGACCGGGGAGCTGTTTTTT; cdr3_aa: CASSRQLRTGELFF
v_call: TRBV18; j_call: TRBJ2-1; d_call: -; clone_size: -; cdr3_nt: TGTGCCAGCTCACCCACTGGTAGCGGCCTAGGGAGGAATGAGCAGTTCTTC; cdr3_aa: CASSPTGSGLGRNEQFF
v_call: TRBV12-3/TRBV12-4; j_call: TRBJ2-7; d_call: TRBD2; clone_size: few; cdr3_nt: TGTGCCAGCAGTTTTACCGGGACTAGCGCGTACGAGCAGTACTTC; cdr3_aa: CASSFTGTSAYEQYF
v_call: TRBV14; j_call: TRBJ1-1; d_call: -; clone_size: -; cdr3_nt: TGTGCCAGCAGCCAAGTCCCGGATCGGACTGGAGCTTTCTTT; cdr3_aa: CASSQVPDRTGAFF
v_call: TRBV11-2; j_call: TRBJ2-1; d_call: TRBD1; clone_size: few; cdr3_nt: TGTGCCAGCAGCCGACGGACAGGGGGCCTCTTCTACAATGAGCAGTTCTTC; cdr3_aa: CASSRRTGGLFYNEQFF
v_call: TRBV14; j_call: TRBJ2-3; d_call: -; clone_size: -; cdr3_nt: TGTGCCAGCTCACCAACGATCCAGGGCAAAGATACGCAGTATTTT; cdr3_aa: CASSPTIQGKDTQYF
v_call: TRBV7-9; j_call: TRBJ2-1; d_call: TRBD2; clone_size: -; cdr3_nt: TGTGCCAGCAGCCTAGTTTTACCGGGGGGTGAGCAGTTCTTC; cdr3_aa: CASSLVLPGGEQFF
v_call: TRBV6-2/TRBV6-3; j_call: TRBJ2-7; d_call: TRBD2; clone_size: many; cdr3_nt: TGTGCCAGCAGTTACCCGAGACTAGCGGCCCCGTCCAGGGGGAATTACGAGCAGTACTTC; cdr3_aa: CASSYPRLAAPSRGNYEQYF
v_call: TRBV4-1; j_call: TRBJ2-2; d_call: -; clone_size: -; cdr3_nt: TGCGCCAGCAGCCAACAGAGATTCACCGGGGAGCTGTTTTTT; cdr3_aa: CASSQQRFTGELFF
v_call: TRBV2; j_call: TRBJ2-1; d_call: -; clone_size: -; cdr3_nt: TGTGCCAGCACATTAGGGCCCTACAATGAGCAGTTCTTC; cdr3_aa: CASTLGPYNEQFF
v_call: TRBV28; j_call: TRBJ1-2; d_call: TRBD1; clone_size: -; cdr3_nt: TGTGCCAGCACCCGACAGGGTTATTATAGATACACCTTC; cdr3_aa: CASTRQGYYRYTF
v_call: TRBV29-1; j_call: TRBJ2-2; d_call: -; clone_size: -; cdr3_nt: TGCAGCGCTGGGGCGAACACCGGGGAGCTGTTTTTT; cdr3_aa: CSAGANTGELFF
v_call: TRBV28; j_call: TRBJ2-5; d_call: TRBD1; clone_size: -; cdr3_nt: TGTGCCAGCAGTTTCTGGTCAAAAGGGCAAACAGGGGATCGTGGGGAGACCCAGTACTTC; cdr3_aa: CASSFWSKGQTGDRGETQYF
v_call: TRBV4-2; j_call: TRBJ1-1; d_call: TRBD1; clone_size: few; cdr3_nt: TGTGCCAGCAGCCAAGGATCTTCAGGGGGCACTGAAGCTTTCTTT; cdr3_aa: CASSQGSSGGTEAFF
v_call: TRBV7-2; j_call: TRBJ2-5; d_call: TRBD2; clone_size: many; cdr3_nt: TGTGCCAGCAGCTCCCAACTCGGGACTAGCGGAAAAGAGACCCAGTACTTC; cdr3_aa: CASSSQLGTSGKETQYF
v_call: TRBV27; j_call: TRBJ2-6; d_call: -; clone_size: many; cdr3_nt: TGTGCCAGCAGGGGACTTGCTGGGGCCAACGTCCTGACTTTC; cdr3_aa: CASRGLAGANVLTF
v_call: TRBV19; j_call: TRBJ1-3; d_call: -; clone_size: few; cdr3_nt: TGTGCCAGTAGTATTGCCGGGACGGGTGGAAACACCATATATTTT; cdr3_aa: CASSIAGTGGNTIYF
v_call: TRBV6-6; j_call: TRBJ2-5; d_call: -; clone_size: many; cdr3_nt: TGTGCCAGCAGTTACCGAGGCACCCTACAAGAGACCCAGTACTTC; cdr3_aa: CASSYRGTLQETQYF
v_call: TRBV20-1; j_call: TRBJ2-1; d_call: -; clone_size: many; cdr3_nt: TGCAGTGCTCACCCTGCCTTGACAGAAGAGCAGTTCTTC; cdr3_aa: CSAHPALTEEQFF
v_call: TRBV25-1; j_call: TRBJ1-1; d_call: -; clone_size: -; cdr3_nt: TGTGCCAGCAGTGATGCCGCCTCGGAAGCTCTCTTT; cdr3_aa: CASSDAASEALF
v_call: TRBV28; j_call: TRBJ2-7; d_call: -; clone_size: many; cdr3_nt: TGTGCCAGCAGTTTGGGGATCGGGTACGAGCAGTACTTC; cdr3_aa: CASSLGIGYEQYF
v_call: TRBV6-1; j_call: TRBJ1-1; d_call: -; clone_size: many; cdr3_nt: TGTGCCAGCAGTTTCCGCCATTTGGGCAACTCACCTGAAGCTTTCTTT; cdr3_aa: CASSFRHLGNSPEAFF
v_call: TRBV20-1; j_call: TRBJ2-3; d_call: -; clone_size: many; cdr3_nt: TGCAGTGCGAGAGGAGGGCCGGTCGGAGATACGCAGTATTTT; cdr3_aa: CSARGGPVGDTQYF
v_call: TRBV9; j_call: TRBJ1-2; d_call: -; clone_size: once; cdr3_nt: TGTGCCAGCAGCGCCCCAGTAAACCCCTATGGCTACACCTTC; cdr3_aa: CASSAPVNPYGYTF
v_call: TRBV7-8; j_call: TRBJ2-2; d_call: TRBD1; clone_size: -; cdr3_nt: TGTGCCAGCAGCTTAGCGCCACAGGGGGCCGGGGAGCTGTTTTTT; cdr3_aa: CASSLAPQGAGELFF
v_call: TRBV20-1; j_call: TRBJ2-7; d_call: -; clone_size: many; cdr3_nt: TGCAGTGCTAGGAGGACAGATTCCTACGAGCAGTACTTC; cdr3_aa: CSARRTDSYEQYF
v_call: TRBV2; j_call: TRBJ2-1; d_call: -; clone_size: -; cdr3_nt: TGTGCCAGCAGCCCGAACAATGAGAAGTTCTTC; cdr3_aa: CASSPNNEKFF
v_call: TRBV20-1; j_call: TRBJ2-3; d_call: TRBD2; clone_size: -; cdr3_nt: TGCAGTGCTCAGACTAGCGGAACATCATTCACAGATACGAAGTATTTT; cdr3_aa: CSAQTSGTSFTDTKYF
v_call: TRBV6-1; j_call: TRBJ2-5; d_call: TRBD1; clone_size: many; cdr3_nt: TGTGCCAGCAGAGAAACAGGGGAAGAGACCCAGTACTTC; cdr3_aa: CASRETGEETQYF
v_call: TRBV19; j_call: TRBJ1-1; d_call: -; clone_size: -; cdr3_nt: TGTGCCAGTTTGGGGAGAGAAGCTTTCTTT; cdr3_aa: CASLGREAFF
v_call: TRBV7-3; j_call: TRBJ1-1; d_call: -; clone_size: -; cdr3_nt: TGTGCCAGCAGCGCGGGGGGGTTCAACACTGAAGCTTTCTTT; cdr3_aa: CASSAGGFNTEAFF
v_call: TRBV5-1; j_call: TRBJ2-1; d_call: -; clone_size: few; cdr3_nt: TGCGCCAGCAGCTTGGATTCAGGGAGCGATGAGCAGTTCTTC; cdr3_aa: CASSLDSGSDEQFF
v_call: TRBV6-1; j_call: TRBJ2-3; d_call: TRBD1; clone_size: -; cdr3_nt: TGTGCCAGCGGCGCCTCCGGGACAGGGGAAGACGAGCAGTATTTT; cdr3_aa: CASGASGTGEDEQYF
v_call: TRBV3-1; j_call: TRBJ2-1; d_call: TRBD2; clone_size: -; cdr3_nt: TGTGCCAGCAGCCAAGAGTTCCGACTAGCGGGAGGGCTCTATGAGCAGTTCTTC; cdr3_aa: CASSQEFRLAGGLYEQFF
v_call: TRBV18; j_call: TRBJ2-7; d_call: -; clone_size: -; cdr3_nt: TGTGCCAGCTCCCCGGACATTGCGTCCTACGAGCAGTACTTC; cdr3_aa: CASSPDIASYEQYF
v_call: TRBV2; j_call: TRBJ1-6; d_call: -; clone_size: -; cdr3_nt: TGTGCCAGCAGTCGCTCGGGCCCTACCCCAGGGAGCTCCTATAATTCACCCCTCCACTTT; cdr3_aa: CASSRSGPTPGSSYNSPLHF
v_call: TRBV6-1; j_call: TRBJ2-7; d_call: -; clone_size: many; cdr3_nt: TGTGCCAGCTCGAAGGGGGATCGGGAGGAGCAGTACTTC; cdr3_aa: CASSKGDREEQYF
v_call: TRBV3-1; j_call: TRBJ2-5; d_call: TRBD2; clone_size: -; cdr3_nt: TGTGCCAGCAGCCTCTTAGCGGGAGGGGCGAAGGAGACCCAGTACTTC; cdr3_aa: CASSLLAGGAKETQYF